The TCR beta chain described here comes from a study of cytomegalovirus exposure and HLA in healthy donors. Overall study findings and caveats: Relative to equally common others, HLA-associated TCR beta chains showed greater clonal expansion in a later analysis. Later on, a genetic analysis was performed. It linked a missense variant in DCLRE1C with V- and J-gene trimming of TCR beta. TCR sequences were mostly rare, though some public TCRs occurred in many donors.

Germline lookup yields CDR1 KGHSH and CDR2 LQKENI. V lost 2 bases and J 2 bases, leaving 20 bases between the germline ends. The CDR3 spans 18 residues. Note on this clone: Its specificity is not known.

PCR was performed using 60 Vbeta and 13 Jbeta primers. Data came from immunoSEQ multiplex PCR; TCRdb stores just in-frame clones and leaves some out. The repertoire consists of approximately 170,000 clones, with 65% to 80% occurring once and the leading ten covering 6.5% to 9%. Sequenced material: PBMCs. J is TRBJ2-3 and V is TRBV18, with D tentatively TRBD2 (6 bases). This receptor was obtained from a woman aged 40 to 50 in good health and CMV-seropositive. The DNA of the CDR3 is TGTGCCAGCTCACCAACGGGCCTCGCGGGGAGATACACAGATACGCAGTATTTT. Translated: CASSPTGLAGRYTDTQYF.